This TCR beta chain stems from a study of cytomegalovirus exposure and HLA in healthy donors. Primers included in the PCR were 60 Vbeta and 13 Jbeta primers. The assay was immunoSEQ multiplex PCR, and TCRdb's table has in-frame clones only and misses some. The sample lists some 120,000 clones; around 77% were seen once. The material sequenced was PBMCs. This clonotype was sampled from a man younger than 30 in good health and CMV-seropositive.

CDR3 nucleotide sequence: TGTGCCTGGAGTGTAGGGCAGGGGTTCGGACAGCCCCAGCATTTT. Its translation is CAWSVGQGFGQPQHF. This rearrangement joins TRBV30 to TRBJ1-5, with D perhaps matching TRBD1 (6 bases). Deletions cut 0 bases from V and 7 bases from J, with 16 bases between. CDR3 length equals 15 residues. Germline values: CDR1 GTSNPN, CDR2 SVGIG (reference sequence).